The clone carrying this TCR beta chain was detected many times. Antigen: not known. Time point: sample taken at primary tumor resection. The study sequenced unsorted whole RNA from tumor, nontumor lung or frozen PBMC. The data are from a study of spatial heterogeneity in lung cancer. Study at large: Each unique TCR and UMI combination was seen more than ten times on average in raw reads.

TCRdb ran MiXCR on the 5' RACE reads and lists one entry per CDR3 protein. The sample holds about 15,000 distinct CDR3 sequences, less than 9.5% seen once. Trimming removed 4 bases from V and 6 bases from J; junction bases left unmatched: 7. Germline V gene data show CDR1 as MGHRA and CDR2 as YSYEKL. This CDR3 has 15 residues. General study findings and limits: For expanded intratumoral alpha and beta TCRs, counts tracked tumor mutation counts.

V gene TRBV4-1 combines with J gene TRBJ1-5, with 9 bases matching TRBD1. The sample was lung tumor tissue, taken at surgery. The source of this sequence is a male donor with early-stage non-small cell lung cancer. The CDR3 bases are TGCGCCAGCAGCCGGACCGACAGGGGGGGTCAGCCCCAGCATTTT. This encodes CASSRTDRGGQPQHF.